This is a list of T cell receptor beta chains from one sample in a study of technical replicates of blood from a few donors. Using immunoSEQ multiplex PCR, the repertoire was profiled, and TCRdb retains in-frame clones only, with some absent. Of tens of thousands of clones listed, approximately 94% are singletons. The material sequenced was T cells isolated from PBMCs. These receptors were collected from a human donor in good health. CDR3s include the opening cysteine and the closing phenylalanine or tryptophan. The order of the fields is clone size, J gene, D gene, V gene, CDR3 protein, CDR3 DNA. A D gene is named only where the DNA matches it firmly. Part of the rows lack a size; the others show once, few, many or a class for expanded clones.

size: NA; J: TRBJ2-7; D: TRBD2; V: TRBV9; CDR3: CASSLSGTSGYEQYF; DNA: TGTGCCAGCAGCCTTTCCGGGACTAGCGGCTACGAGCAGTACTTC
size: NA; J: TRBJ2-7; D: NA; V: TRBV15; CDR3: CATSSGIIEQYF; DNA: TGTGCCACCAGCAGCGGGATCATCGAGCAGTACTTC
size: NA; J: TRBJ2-3; D: NA; V: TRBV2; CDR3: CASTQEVVTDTQYF; DNA: TGTGCCAGCACCCAGGAAGTTGTCACAGATACGCAGTATTTT
size: NA; J: TRBJ2-5; D: NA; V: TRBV25-1; CDR3: CASSEWGDGAETQYF; DNA: TGTGCCAGCAGTGAATGGGGGGACGGAGCGGAGACCCAGTACTTC
size: NA; J: TRBJ1-1; D: NA; V: TRBV9; CDR3: CASSFGGSMNTEAFF; DNA: TGTGCCAGCAGCTTCGGGGGGAGCATGAACACTGAAGCTTTCTTT
size: NA; J: TRBJ2-7; D: NA; V: TRBV28; CDR3: CASSRDSASSYEQYF; DNA: TGTGCCAGCAGTCGCGACTCCGCCAGCTCCTACGAGCAGTACTTC
size: NA; J: TRBJ2-3; D: NA; V: TRBV6-6; CDR3: CASSYFVSDHPYF; DNA: TGTGCCAGCAGTTACTTCGTAAGCGACCATCCGTATTTT
size: once; J: TRBJ1-5; D: NA; V: TRBV6-4; CDR3: CASSDLLYSQITYSNQPQHF; DNA: TGTGCCAGCAGTGACCTACTATATAGCCAGATAACTTATAGCAATCAGCCCCAGCATTTT
size: NA; J: TRBJ1-2; D: NA; V: TRBV5-1; CDR3: CASRLTDYGYTF; DNA: TGCGCCAGCAGGTTAACAGACTATGGCTACACCTTC
size: NA; J: TRBJ2-5; D: TRBD2; V: TRBV7-8; CDR3: CASSPGLAGVEEETQYF; DNA: TGTGCCAGCAGCCCGGGACTAGCGGGAGTGGAGGAGGAGACCCAGTACTTC
size: NA; J: TRBJ2-7; D: NA; V: TRBV27; CDR3: CASREGPNEQYF; DNA: TGTGCCAGCAGAGAGGGCCCAAACGAGCAGTACTTC
size: few; J: TRBJ1-1; D: NA; V: TRBV6-1; CDR3: CASSEYGHMNTEAFF; DNA: TGTGCCAGCAGTGAATATGGGCACATGAACACTGAAGCTTTCTTT
size: NA; J: TRBJ1-2; D: NA; V: TRBV19; CDR3: CASSPPTGFYGYTF; DNA: TGTGCCAGTAGCCCACCGACAGGATTCTATGGCTACACCTTC
size: few; J: TRBJ2-7; D: TRBD1; V: TRBV19; CDR3: CASRLGQGLREQYF; DNA: TGTGCCAGTAGGCTGGGACAGGGCCTACGCGAGCAGTACTTC
size: NA; J: TRBJ2-7; D: TRBD2; V: TRBV7-3; CDR3: CASSLTPSGGYEQYF; DNA: TGTGCCAGCAGCTTAACGCCTAGCGGGGGCTACGAGCAGTACTTC
size: NA; J: TRBJ2-7; D: TRBD1; V: TRBV27; CDR3: CASSWTGEGEQYF; DNA: TGTGCCAGCAGTTGGACAGGGGAGGGCGAGCAGTACTTC
size: NA; J: TRBJ1-2; D: NA; V: TRBV13; CDR3: CASKRGGYGYTF; DNA: TGTGCCAGCAAAAGGGGGGGATATGGCTACACCTTC
size: NA; J: TRBJ2-6; D: TRBD1; V: TRBV19; CDR3: CASSTRQGTTIAGANVLTF; DNA: TGTGCCAGTAGTACCCGACAGGGGACCACTATAGCTGGGGCCAACGTCCTGACTTTC
size: NA; J: TRBJ2-1; D: TRBD2; V: TRBV6-5; CDR3: CASNVLAGGNNEQFF; DNA: TGTGCCAGCAATGTACTAGCGGGGGGTAACAATGAGCAGTTCTTC
size: NA; J: TRBJ1-1; D: NA; V: TRBV5-1; CDR3: CASSYTGRPEAFF; DNA: TGCGCCAGCAGCTATACGGGGAGGCCTGAAGCTTTCTTT
size: once; J: TRBJ1-2; D: NA; V: TRBV28; CDR3: CASSLTGGRDIYGYTF; DNA: TGTGCCAGCAGTTTAACCGGGGGGCGCGACATCTATGGCTACACCTTC
size: NA; J: TRBJ1-1; D: NA; V: TRBV6-6; CDR3: CASRQDTEAFF; DNA: TGTGCCAGCAGACAGGACACTGAAGCTTTCTTT
size: NA; J: TRBJ1-4; D: NA; V: TRBV5-6; CDR3: CASMGWQGKEKLFF; DNA: TGTGCCAGCATGGGTTGGCAGGGGAAGGAAAAACTGTTTTTT
size: NA; J: TRBJ1-2; D: NA; V: TRBV29-1; CDR3: CSVETVDYGYTF; DNA: TGCAGCGTGGAGACAGTGGACTATGGCTACACCTTC
size: NA; J: TRBJ2-7; D: TRBD2; V: TRBV10-3; CDR3: CAIGGAGGFYEQYF; DNA: TGTGCCATCGGCGGGGCGGGAGGGTTCTACGAGCAGTACTTC
size: NA; J: TRBJ2-7; D: TRBD2; V: TRBV10-3; CDR3: CAISLSFAGGSYEQYF; DNA: TGTGCCATCAGCCTGAGTTTTGCGGGAGGCTCCTACGAGCAGTACTTC
size: NA; J: TRBJ1-1; D: TRBD1; V: TRBV6-5; CDR3: CASSGGRGTEAFF; DNA: TGTGCCAGCAGTGGGGGCAGGGGGACTGAAGCTTTCTTT
size: NA; J: TRBJ2-7; D: NA; V: TRBV4-1; CDR3: CASSLLEGDEQYF; DNA: TGCGCCAGCAGCCTCCTCGAGGGAGACGAGCAGTACTTC
size: NA; J: TRBJ2-5; D: NA; V: TRBV11-2; CDR3: CASSLDLGGETQYF; DNA: TGTGCCAGCAGCTTAGATCTTGGAGGAGAGACCCAGTACTTC
size: NA; J: TRBJ2-3; D: NA; V: TRBV27; CDR3: CASSLAGFTDTQYF; DNA: TGTGCCAGCAGTTTAGCCGGGTTCACAGATACGCAGTATTTT
size: once; J: TRBJ2-1; D: NA; V: TRBV11-3; CDR3: CASSLEGGGPYNEQFF; DNA: TGTGCCAGCAGCTTAGAGGGGGGAGGACCCTACAATGAGCAGTTCTTC
size: once; J: TRBJ2-2; D: NA; V: TRBV5-1; CDR3: CASSLIQRPGELFF; DNA: TGCGCCAGCAGCTTGATCCAGAGGCCCGGGGAGCTGTTTTTT
size: NA; J: TRBJ2-1; D: TRBD2; V: TRBV9; CDR3: CASSHSYRREGLHEQFF; DNA: TGTGCCAGCAGCCACTCATACCGGCGGGAGGGCCTCCATGAGCAGTTCTTC
size: NA; J: TRBJ2-7; D: TRBD1; V: TRBV5-4; CDR3: CASSPGTGGDEQYF; DNA: TGTGCCAGCAGCCCCGGGACAGGGGGCGACGAGCAGTACTTC
size: NA; J: TRBJ2-2; D: NA; V: TRBV4-3; CDR3: CASSHRQAPTGELFF; DNA: TGCGCCAGCAGCCATCGACAGGCCCCCACCGGGGAGCTGTTTTTT
size: few; J: TRBJ1-1; D: NA; V: TRBV2; CDR3: CASSPLRTEAFF; DNA: TGTGCCAGCAGCCCCCTGAGGACTGAAGCTTTCTTT
size: NA; J: TRBJ2-7; D: NA; V: TRBV21-1; CDR3: CASSKAGPYEQYF; DNA: TGTGCCAGCAGCAAAGCGGGGCCCTACGAGCAGTACTTC
size: NA; J: TRBJ1-2; D: NA; V: TRBV6-1; CDR3: CASSRTGGYTF; DNA: TGTGCCAGCAGCCGAACGGGAGGCTACACCTTC
size: NA; J: TRBJ2-1; D: NA; V: TRBV9; CDR3: CASSEPVSSGYYNEQFF; DNA: TGTGCCAGCAGCGAGCCCGTTTCCAGCGGGTACTACAATGAGCAGTTCTTC
size: NA; J: TRBJ2-1; D: TRBD2; V: TRBV10-1; CDR3: CASSAGTSGNEQFF; DNA: TGCGCCAGCAGTGCCGGGACTAGCGGGAATGAGCAGTTCTTC
size: NA; J: TRBJ2-3; D: TRBD2; V: TRBV6-5; CDR3: CASNMAGVGTDTQYF; DNA: TGTGCCAGCAATATGGCGGGAGTGGGCACAGATACGCAGTATTTT
size: NA; J: TRBJ1-2; D: NA; V: TRBV9; CDR3: CASSVAPVRYGYTF; DNA: TGTGCCAGCAGCGTAGCGCCGGTTAGATATGGCTACACCTTC
size: NA; J: TRBJ1-1; D: TRBD1; V: TRBV28; CDR3: CASLEGGTNTEAFF; DNA: TGTGCCAGCCTCGAAGGGGGCACGAACACTGAAGCTTTCTTT
size: NA; J: TRBJ1-2; D: TRBD1; V: TRBV18; CDR3: CASSSQGAAEGYTF; DNA: TGTGCCAGCTCATCACAGGGGGCTGCAGAAGGCTACACCTTC
size: NA; J: TRBJ2-7; D: NA; V: TRBV19; CDR3: CASRPGSHSYEQYF; DNA: TGTGCCAGCCGTCCCGGGTCCCACTCCTACGAGCAGTACTTC
size: once; J: TRBJ1-1; D: TRBD1; V: TRBV7-9; CDR3: CASRMTGEASEAFF; DNA: TGTGCCAGCCGGATGACAGGGGAGGCTAGTGAAGCTTTCTTT
size: NA; J: TRBJ2-3; D: NA; V: TRBV27; CDR3: CASRDTGPDTQYF; DNA: TGTGCCAGCAGAGACACAGGGCCAGATACGCAGTATTTT
size: NA; J: TRBJ1-2; D: TRBD1; V: TRBV9; CDR3: CASSVIKGQGDGYTF; DNA: TGTGCCAGCAGCGTAATCAAGGGACAGGGGGATGGCTACACCTTC
size: NA; J: TRBJ1-5; D: NA; V: TRBV4-1; CDR3: CASSNREGQPQHF; DNA: TGCGCCAGCAGCAACAGGGAGGGTCAGCCCCAGCATTTT
size: NA; J: TRBJ2-7; D: TRBD1; V: TRBV19; CDR3: CASRGRTGTESYEQYF; DNA: TGTGCCAGCCGCGGACGGACCGGGACAGAGTCCTACGAGCAGTACTTC
size: NA; J: TRBJ1-2; D: NA; V: TRBV19; CDR3: CASSYLANHGYTF; DNA: TGTGCCAGTAGTTACCTAGCCAACCATGGCTACACCTTC
size: NA; J: TRBJ2-5; D: TRBD1; V: TRBV7-7; CDR3: CASSRDRQETQYF; DNA: TGTGCCAGCAGCCGGGACAGACAAGAGACCCAGTACTTC
size: NA; J: TRBJ1-4; D: NA; V: TRBV5-1; CDR3: CASSLVIRTADTNEKLFF; DNA: TGCGCCAGCAGCTTGGTTATAAGGACAGCCGATACTAATGAAAAACTGTTTTTT